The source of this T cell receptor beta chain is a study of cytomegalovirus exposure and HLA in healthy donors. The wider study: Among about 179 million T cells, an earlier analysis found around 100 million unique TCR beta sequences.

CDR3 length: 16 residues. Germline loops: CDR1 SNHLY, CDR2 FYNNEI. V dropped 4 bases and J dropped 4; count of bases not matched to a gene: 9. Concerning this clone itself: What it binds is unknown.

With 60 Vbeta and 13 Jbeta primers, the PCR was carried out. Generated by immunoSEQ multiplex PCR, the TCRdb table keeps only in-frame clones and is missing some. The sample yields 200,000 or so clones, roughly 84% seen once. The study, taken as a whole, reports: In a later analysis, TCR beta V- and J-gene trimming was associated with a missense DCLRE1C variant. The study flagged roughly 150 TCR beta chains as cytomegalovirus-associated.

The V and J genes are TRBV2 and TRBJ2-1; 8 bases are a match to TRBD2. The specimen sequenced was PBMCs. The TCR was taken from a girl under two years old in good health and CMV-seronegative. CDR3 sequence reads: CASSGRASGPYNEQFF. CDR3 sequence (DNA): TGTGCCAGCAGTGGGCGGGCTAGCGGGCCGTACAATGAGCAGTTCTTC. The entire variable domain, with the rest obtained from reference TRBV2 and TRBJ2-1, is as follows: EPEVTQTPSHQVTQMGQEVILRCVPISNHLYFYWYRQILGQKVEFLVSFYNNEISEKSEIFDDQFSVERPDGSNFTLKIRSTKLEDSAMYFCASSGRASGPYNEQFFGPGTRLTVL.